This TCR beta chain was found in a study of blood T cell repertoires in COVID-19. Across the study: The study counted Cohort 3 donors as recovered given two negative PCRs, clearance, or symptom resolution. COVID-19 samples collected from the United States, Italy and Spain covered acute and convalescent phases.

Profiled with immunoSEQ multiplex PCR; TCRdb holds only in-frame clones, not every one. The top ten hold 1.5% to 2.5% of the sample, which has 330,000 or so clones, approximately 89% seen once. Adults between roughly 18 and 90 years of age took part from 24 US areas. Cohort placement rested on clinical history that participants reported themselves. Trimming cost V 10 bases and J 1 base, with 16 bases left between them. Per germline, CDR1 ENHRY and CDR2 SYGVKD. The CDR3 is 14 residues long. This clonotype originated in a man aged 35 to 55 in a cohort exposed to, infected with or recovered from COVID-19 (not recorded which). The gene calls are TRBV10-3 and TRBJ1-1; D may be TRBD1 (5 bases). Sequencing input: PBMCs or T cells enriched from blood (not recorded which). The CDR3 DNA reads TGTGCCACCTCCCGGGACTCCGAGAACACTGAAGCTTTCTTT. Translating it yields CATSRDSENTEAFF.